This paragraph reports one T cell receptor (beta chain). Its cognate antigen is unknown. Germline CDR1 is MGHRA and CDR2 is YSYEKL. Trimming cost V 0 bases and J 5 bases; bases outside gene matches: 8. The CDR3 loop spans 16 amino acids. This sample was included in a study of cytomegalovirus exposure and HLA in healthy donors. Notes on the study in general: Reports indicated that the classifier achieved high specificity and sensitivity in diagnosing cytomegalovirus status. Overall, around 160 TCR beta chains were annotated as cytomegalovirus-associated.

The data were produced by immunoSEQ multiplex PCR, yet TCRdb's version contains in-frame clones alone and is incomplete. The sample includes 60,000 to 70,000 clones, about 92% of them seen just once. The chain links TRBV4-1 to TRBJ2-5, with 8 bases that match TRBD2. The TCR originated in a man in his late teens or twenties in good health and CMV-seropositive. Sequenced: PBMCs. The CDR3 nucleotides are TGCGCCAGCAGCCAAGATCCGGGACTAGGTGGTGAGACCCAGTACTTC. Protein product: CASSQDPGLGGETQYF.